The T cell receptor beta chain described here comes from a study of T cell repertoires in cytomegalovirus infection. There are many counts of this clonotype. The antigen is not known. CDR1 and CDR2 from the germline V gene are SGHTA and FQGTGA. V shed 5 bases and J 4 bases; nucleotides not matched to a gene: 19. The CDR3 runs 18 residues. TCRdb called the reads again in MiXCR, with one record for every CDR3 protein. The repertoire holds 800,000 to 950,000 distinct CDR3 sequences, approximately 32% seen once, with around 12% in the top ten. The TCR originated in a human donor in good health (CMV status not recorded). Some clones in this sample may be carry-over from other donors' samples. Sequencing was performed on cultured CD8+ T cells from PBMCs, taken from culture after CMV antigen stimulation. The chain links TRBV7-3 to TRBJ1-1, with 7 positions matching TRBD1. The CDR3 sequence is CASSLGGHRGKSGTEAFF. The DNA for the CDR3 is TGTGCCAGCAGCCTAGGGGGTCACAGGGGTAAATCAGGCACTGAAGCTTTCTTT.